This TCR beta chain was obtained from a study of blood T cell repertoires in COVID-19. For the study at large: Sources were T cells, B-cell-depleted T cells, or PBMCs; the material itself was cDNA or gDNA.

Measured with immunoSEQ multiplex PCR; TCRdb has only the in-frame clones, and not every one. Of about 480,000 clones in the sample, roughly nine tenths were seen once. The germline V gene encodes CDR1 MGHRA and CDR2 YSYEKL. The J segment lost 1 base and the V segment lost 4 bases, leaving 8 bases of the junction unmatched. The CDR3 has 17 amino acids. This sequence originates from a man between 18 and 29 years old with COVID-19, enrolled during active disease. Sequencing was done on a sample of peripheral blood. The V call is TRBV4-1, the J call TRBJ2-3; 10 nucleotides agree with TRBD2. CDR3 nucleotides: TGCGCCAGCAGCCGCTGGACTAGCGGAGACGGCACAGATACGCAGTATTTT. It encodes CASSRWTSGDGTDTQYF.